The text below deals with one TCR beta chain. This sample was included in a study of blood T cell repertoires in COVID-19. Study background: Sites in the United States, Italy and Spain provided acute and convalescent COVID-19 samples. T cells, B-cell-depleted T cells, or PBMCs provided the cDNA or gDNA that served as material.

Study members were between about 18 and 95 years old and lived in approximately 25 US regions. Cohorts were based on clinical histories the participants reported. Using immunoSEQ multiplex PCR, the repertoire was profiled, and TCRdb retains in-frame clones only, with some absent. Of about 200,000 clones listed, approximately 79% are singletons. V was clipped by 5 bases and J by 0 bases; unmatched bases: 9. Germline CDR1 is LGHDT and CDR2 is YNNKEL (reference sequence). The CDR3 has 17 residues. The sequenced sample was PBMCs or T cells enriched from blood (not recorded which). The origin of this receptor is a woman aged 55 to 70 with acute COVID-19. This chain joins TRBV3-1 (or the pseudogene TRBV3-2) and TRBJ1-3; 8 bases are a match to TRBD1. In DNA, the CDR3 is TGTGCCAGCAGCAAGGGGGACAGGATTTACTCTGGAAACACCATATATTTT. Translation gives CASSKGDRIYSGNTIYF.